These T cell receptor beta chains were read from a single sample in a study of T cell responses to AZD1222 COVID-19 vaccine. Sequencing used immunoSEQ multiplex PCR; TCRdb keeps in-frame clones, though not all of them. The profile shows 57,000 or so clones, approximately 80% of them singletons. Sequences were derived from peripheral blood, sampled 28 days after the second AZD1222 dose. The receptors shown here come from an adult who received the AZD1222 COVID-19 vaccine. Each CDR3 is given with its conserved first and last residue. The D gene is left open where the match is weak. The listing skips clone size in some rows; elsewhere it reads once, few, many or a size class.

v_call	clone_size	d_call	j_call	cdr3_aa	cdr3_nt
TRBV5-6	few	TRBD1	TRBJ1-1	CASSLSGGPEAFF	TGTGCCAGCAGCTTGTCAGGGGGGCCTGAAGCTTTCTTT
TRBV6-6	.	TRBD1	TRBJ1-6	CASRPGTGGPNSPLHF	TGTGCCAGCAGGCCCGGGACAGGGGGCCCTAATTCACCCCTCCACTTT
TRBV21-1	.	.	TRBJ1-1	CASHRGMNTEAFF	TGTGCCAGCCACAGGGGCATGAACACTGAAGCTTTCTTT
TRBV3-1/TRBV3-2	.	.	TRBJ1-1	CASSLQGSAEAFF	TGTGCCAGCAGCCTTCAGGGCTCGGCTGAAGCTTTCTTT
TRBV11-1	once	.	TRBJ2-3	CASSPRPSRTDTQYF	TGTGCCAGCAGCCCCCGGCCGTCGCGCACAGATACGCAGTATTTT
TRBV6-2/TRBV6-3	.	TRBD1	TRBJ1-2	CASSYPDRLNGYTF	TGTGCCAGCAGTTACCCGGACAGGCTGAATGGCTACACCTTC
TRBV3-1/TRBV3-2	.	.	TRBJ1-2	CASSLPEGDGYTF	TGTGCCAGCAGCCTCCCGGAGGGGGACGGCTACACCTTC
TRBV24-1	.	.	TRBJ1-2	CATSDPGTYGYTF	TGTGCCACCAGTGACCCCGGGACCTATGGCTACACCTTC
TRBV7-8	.	TRBD1	TRBJ2-1	CASSSGQARQQFF	TGTGCCAGCAGTTCGGGACAGGCCAGGCAGCAGTTCTTC
TRBV10-3	few	TRBD2	TRBJ2-5	CAISGGGADQETQYF	TGTGCCATCAGTGGCGGGGGGGCCGACCAAGAGACCCAGTACTTC
TRBV6-5	.	.	TRBJ2-7	CASSQDGPYEQYF	TGTGCCAGCAGTCAGGACGGACCTTACGAGCAGTACTTC
TRBV7-2	once	.	TRBJ1-6	CASSPQAEGNSPLHF	TGTGCCAGCAGCCCTCAGGCGGAGGGCAATTCACCCCTCCACTTT
TRBV18	.	.	TRBJ2-3	CASSPSTDTQYF	TGTGCCAGCTCACCCTCCACAGATACGCAGTATTTT
TRBV2	.	.	TRBJ1-3	CASSEASAAFSGNTIYF	TGTGCCAGCAGTGAAGCCAGCGCCGCTTTCTCTGGAAACACCATATATTTT
TRBV30	.	TRBD1	TRBJ1-1	CAWRGRGPQFAEAFF	TGTGCCTGGAGAGGTAGGGGGCCCCAATTTGCTGAAGCTTTCTTT
TRBV19	few	TRBD1	TRBJ1-2	CASRGTADYGYTF	TGTGCCAGTAGGGGGACAGCAGACTATGGCTACACCTTC
TRBV7-9	.	TRBD2	TRBJ2-1	CASSTGTSGGLDEQFF	TGTGCCAGCAGCACCGGGACTAGCGGGGGGCTCGATGAGCAGTTCTTC
TRBV15	.	TRBD2	TRBJ2-1	CATSRVAGGNEQFF	TGTGCCACCAGCAGAGTAGCGGGGGGCAATGAGCAGTTCTTC
TRBV15	.	.	TRBJ2-3	CATSRAGPDTQYF	TGTGCCACCAGCAGGGCAGGGCCAGATACGCAGTATTTT
TRBV2	.	.	TRBJ1-2	CASSEGVGGRYGYTF	TGTGCCAGCAGTGAAGGTGTTGGGGGCCGCTATGGCTACACCTTC
TRBV7-9	.	.	TRBJ1-4	CASSPSYTNEKLFF	TGTGCCAGCAGCCCAAGCTATACTAATGAAAAACTGTTTTTT
TRBV7-8	.	.	TRBJ2-3	CASSLGARGWGTDTQYF	TGTGCCAGCAGCTTAGGCGCCAGGGGCTGGGGCACAGATACGCAGTATTTT
TRBV5-1	.	.	TRBJ1-2	CASRDENYGYTF	TGCGCCAGCAGGGACGAGAACTATGGCTACACCTTC
TRBV5-6	.	.	TRBJ1-6	CASSRTGGGSPLHF	TGTGCCAGCAGCCGGACGGGGGGCGGGTCACCCCTCCACTTT
TRBV5-4	.	TRBD2	TRBJ2-5	CASNDQSSGGETQYF	TGTGCCAGCAACGACCAGTCTAGCGGGGGGGAGACCCAGTACTTC
TRBV9	.	.	TRBJ2-5	CASSVGGGRLETQYF	TGTGCCAGCAGCGTAGGAGGGGGTCGCCTAGAGACCCAGTACTTC
TRBV7-2	few	TRBD1	TRBJ1-1	CASSFKGAGTEAFF	TGTGCCAGCAGCTTCAAGGGGGCAGGAACTGAAGCTTTCTTT
TRBV10-2	.	.	TRBJ2-2	CASRDRHTGELFF	TGCGCCAGCAGGGACAGACACACCGGGGAGCTGTTTTTT
TRBV3-1/TRBV3-2	.	.	TRBJ2-5	CASSQVNSVETQYF	TGTGCCAGCAGCCAAGTAAACAGCGTGGAGACCCAGTACTTC
TRBV19	.	TRBD2	TRBJ2-2	CASSSGGANTGELFF	TGTGCCAGTAGTAGCGGGGGGGCGAACACCGGGGAGCTGTTTTTT
TRBV19	.	TRBD1	TRBJ1-1	CASRDRANTEAFF	TGTGCCAGTAGGGACAGGGCTAACACTGAAGCTTTCTTT
TRBV7-8	few	.	TRBJ2-7	CASSPGGYEQYF	TGTGCCAGCAGCCCCGGGGGCTACGAGCAGTACTTC
TRBV20-1	many	TRBD2	TRBJ2-1	CSAPLRRERFF	TGCAGTGCTCCCTTAAGGCGGGAGCGTTTCTTC
TRBV5-1	.	TRBD1	TRBJ2-2	CASSLTGQVVNTGELFF	TGCGCCAGCAGCTTGACTGGACAGGTGGTGAACACCGGGGAGCTGTTTTTT
TRBV19	.	TRBD1	TRBJ2-7	CASSLGGLPSEQYF	TGTGCCAGTAGTTTAGGGGGCCTCCCCTCCGAGCAGTACTTC
TRBV21-1	.	.	TRBJ2-7	CASSPNSASYEQYF	TGTGCCAGCAGCCCGAACTCAGCGTCCTACGAGCAGTACTTC
TRBV12-3/TRBV12-4	.	.	TRBJ2-3	CASAGETDTQYF	TGTGCCAGCGCAGGCGAGACAGATACGCAGTATTTT
TRBV7-9	.	TRBD1	TRBJ1-4	CASSLAGGATNEKLFF	TGTGCCAGCAGCTTAGCAGGGGGCGCAACTAATGAAAAACTGTTTTTT
TRBV7-2	.	TRBD2	TRBJ2-5	CASGLVGGVETQYF	TGTGCCAGCGGTTTGGTGGGGGGGGTAGAGACCCAGTACTTC
TRBV3-1/TRBV3-2	.	.	TRBJ2-2	CASSIYGGQDTGELFF	TGTGCCAGCAGCATCTATGGGGGGCAGGACACCGGGGAGCTGTTTTTT
TRBV3-1/TRBV3-2	few	.	TRBJ2-3	CASSFGSDTQYF	TGTGCCAGCAGCTTTGGCTCAGATACGCAGTATTTT
TRBV6-5	.	.	TRBJ2-7	CASSYSGDRGEQYF	TGTGCCAGCAGTTACTCGGGGGACCGAGGGGAGCAGTACTTC
TRBV30	.	.	TRBJ1-2	CAWSPRGRNGYTF	TGTGCCTGGAGTCCTCGCGGACGGAATGGCTACACCTTC
TRBV18	.	.	TRBJ2-1	CASSPQEGWAYNEQFF	TGTGCCAGCTCACCACAGGAGGGATGGGCCTACAATGAGCAGTTCTTC
TRBV12-3/TRBV12-4	few	.	TRBJ1-1	CASSLSQDTEAFF	TGTGCCAGCAGTTTAAGCCAAGACACTGAAGCTTTCTTT
TRBV10-2	.	TRBD2	TRBJ2-2	CASRLTSGDTGELFF	TGCGCCAGCAGGCTGACTAGCGGGGACACCGGGGAGCTGTTTTTT
TRBV7-6	few	.	TRBJ2-7	CASSFGVGYEQYF	TGTGCCAGCAGCTTCGGGGTAGGTTACGAGCAGTACTTC
TRBV5-4	.	.	TRBJ2-7	CASSLGYEQYF	TGTGCCAGCAGCTTAGGCTACGAGCAGTACTTC
TRBV6-5	.	.	TRBJ1-2	CASSYSSGAAYGYTF	TGTGCCAGCAGTTACTCGTCCGGGGCTGCCTATGGCTACACCTTC
TRBV2	.	.	TRBJ1-1	CARPRGGEWTEAFF	TGTGCCAGACCCCGGGGAGGGGAGTGGACTGAAGCTTTCTTT
TRBV5-1	.	TRBD2	TRBJ2-1	CASSAGTSGSNEQFF	TGCGCCAGCAGCGCCGGGACTAGCGGTTCCAATGAGCAGTTCTTC
TRBV5-4	.	.	TRBJ1-1	CASSLKGRGEEAFF	TGTGCCAGCAGCTTGAAGGGTCGAGGTGAAGAAGCTTTCTTT
TRBV21-1	once	.	TRBJ2-3	CASKLGGAGDTQYF	TGTGCCAGCAAGCTGGGGGGCGCGGGAGATACGCAGTATTTT
TRBV19	.	.	TRBJ1-1	CASSRSGVKNTEAFF	TGTGCCAGTAGTCGCTCCGGGGTGAAGAACACTGAAGCTTTCTTT
TRBV10-1	.	.	TRBJ2-5	CASSESGRAETQYF	TGCGCCAGCAGTGAGTCGGGTCGGGCGGAGACCCAGTACTTC
TRBV13	.	.	TRBJ1-5	CASSSPGPLEYQPQHF	TGTGCCAGCAGCTCGCCGGGACCCCTTGAATATCAGCCCCAGCATTTT
TRBV18	.	.	TRBJ1-3	CASSPNEHTIYF	TGTGCCAGCTCACCAAATGAACACACCATATATTTT
TRBV28	many	.	TRBJ1-5	CASSFPNRNQPQHF	TGTGCCAGCAGTTTCCCCAACAGGAATCAGCCCCAGCATTTT
TRBV11-3	few	TRBD2	TRBJ2-5	CASSLLAGGPWETQYF	TGTGCCAGCAGCTTACTAGCGGGGGGGCCTTGGGAGACCCAGTACTTC